A selection of T cell receptor beta chains follows, all from one sample in a study of cytomegalovirus exposure and HLA in healthy donors. Measured with immunoSEQ multiplex PCR; TCRdb has only the in-frame clones, and not every one. Found here are some 56,000 clones, roughly 83% of them singletons; the top ten hold more than 1.5%. Specimen: PBMCs. These receptors all come from a human donor in good health. Both conserved end residues are trimmed from each CDR3. Clone size is given for some rows only: seen once, a few or many times, or a class if the clone is expanded.

TRBV11-2	TRBJ2-3	NA	ASSLIGGGAARTDTQY
TRBV5-1	TRBJ2-1	NA	ASSERGGEDEQF
TRBV2	TRBJ1-5	NA	ASSRDTNQPQH
TRBV25-1	TRBJ2-2	NA	ASKSGTGIAGELF
TRBV7-7	TRBJ2-7	NA	ASSHGLPGQSYEQY
TRBV5-1	TRBJ2-7	NA	ASSLAFVGQGSYEQY
TRBV6-5	TRBJ2-2	few	ASSEGTSTGELF
TRBV4-1	TRBJ1-5	once	ASSQGLRGLGNQPQH
TRBV29-1	TRBJ2-1	NA	SVEAGGGYNEQF
TRBV5-1	TRBJ2-1	NA	ASSTRTGEEGYNEQF
TRBV14	TRBJ2-3	once	ASSQDGTGVIADTQY
TRBV4-2	TRBJ2-3	NA	ASSQAVDGGWDTQY
TRBV15	TRBJ2-1	once	ATSRDMNEQF
TRBV10-2	TRBJ2-7	NA	ASSESGLNSYEQY
TRBV5-6	TRBJ2-1	NA	ASSPGLAGSHNEQF